This is a list of T cell receptor beta chains from one sample in a study of blood T cell repertoires in COVID-19. Data came from immunoSEQ multiplex PCR; TCRdb stores just in-frame clones and leaves some out. The sample carries approximately 280,000 clones, 88% recorded once. What was sequenced was peripheral blood. All receptors derive from a man in his late teens or twenties with active or convalescent COVID-19. Each CDR3 is given with its conserved first and last residue. A D gene is named only where the DNA matches it firmly. Size is stated for part of the rows, as once, few or many counts, or as a class when the clone is expanded.

abundance,d_gene,v_gene,j_gene,len,CDR3aa,CDR3nt
-,-,TRBV7-2,TRBJ2-3,14,CASSETPFTDTQYF,TGTGCCAGCAGCGAGACACCTTTCACAGATACGCAGTATTTT
-,TRBD1,TRBV6-2/TRBV6-3,TRBJ2-7,15,CASSHQGAQSYEQYF,TGTGCCAGCAGTCACCAGGGGGCTCAGTCCTACGAGCAGTACTTC
-,TRBD1,TRBV7-2,TRBJ1-1,18,CASSLGYWGQGLSSEAFF,TGTGCCAGCAGCTTAGGTTATTGGGGACAGGGGCTAAGCTCTGAAGCTTTCTTT
-,-,TRBV11-2,TRBJ1-1,11,CASSLSTEAFF,TGTGCCAGCAGCTTGAGCACTGAAGCTTTCTTT
-,TRBD1,TRBV19,TRBJ1-1,14,CASSIATGGTEAFF,TGTGCCAGTAGTATAGCGACAGGGGGAACTGAAGCTTTCTTT
-,-,TRBV7-6,TRBJ2-3,15,CASSLAAGVADTQYF,TGTGCCAGCAGCTTAGCGGCAGGGGTAGCAGATACGCAGTATTTT
few,TRBD1,TRBV11-2,TRBJ1-1,14,CASSQGQGITEAFF,TGTGCCAGCAGTCAAGGACAGGGGATCACTGAAGCTTTCTTT
-,TRBD2,TRBV27,TRBJ2-7,15,CASSLLAQGGSAQYF,TGTGCCAGCAGTTTATTAGCGCAGGGAGGGTCCGCTCAGTACTTC
-,-,TRBV9,TRBJ2-1,12,CASSVLQNEQFF,TGTGCCAGCAGCGTTCTACAGAATGAGCAGTTCTTC
-,TRBD1,TRBV18,TRBJ1-1,14,CASSPGTGTIGAFF,TGTGCCAGCTCTCCCGGGACAGGGACCATTGGAGCTTTCTTT